The 19 T cell receptor beta chains listed next were all sequenced from one sample in a study of OX40 agonist ivuxolimab in advanced cancers. Clones were sequenced by immunoSEQ multiplex PCR, and TCRdb holds only the in-frame ones, with some missing. The sample contains roughly 14,000 clones, roughly 60% of which appear only once. Sample: CD4+ or CD8+ T cells sorted from blood, taken in a trial of the OX40 agonist ivuxolimab. These receptors originate from an adult with an advanced solid tumor such as melanoma, head and neck, liver or kidney cancer.

The chain is built from TRBV9 and TRBJ2-1, with a weak D call TRBD2 (5 bases). The CDR3 has 16 amino acids. CDR1 is SGDLS, CDR2 YYNGEE, per germline. V was trimmed by 0 bases and J by 4 bases, leaving 14 bases between them. In DNA form, the CDR3 reads TGTGCCAGCAGCGTAGATTTCGATAGCGATTACAATGAGCAGTTCTTC. It specifies CASSVDFDSDYNEQFF.

This clone occurred a few times. The rearrangement uses TRBV4-1 and TRBJ1-1, with 7 positions matching TRBD1. CDR3 size: 15 residues. The germline CDR1 and CDR2 sequences are MGHRA and YSYEKL. V shed 4 bases, J shed 3 bases, and the junction held 8 bases outside the gene matches. The CDR3 protein is CASSRSGTADTEAFF. The CDR3 DNA reads TGCGCCAGCAGCCGCTCCGGGACAGCGGACACTGAAGCTTTCTTT.

The genes are TRBV2 and TRBJ1-2, with TRBD1 matching over 7 bases. Germline V gene data show CDR1 as SNHLY and CDR2 as FYNNEI. This CDR3 comprises 18 residues. V shed 4 bases and J 0 bases; nucleotides not matched to a gene: 14. DNA of the CDR3: TGTGCCAGCAGTGTGAGGAGTGAGGGGACAGAGTCTAACTATGGCTACACCTTC. This codes for CASSVRSEGTESNYGYTF.

Points on this clone: One base away lies a much larger clone, so this may be a sequencing read error. The rearrangement links TRBV27 to TRBJ1-5; the D is unclear. V shed 2 bases and J shed 0 bases, with 2 bases lying between them. Germline loops: CDR1 MNHEY, CDR2 SMNVEV (reference sequence). The CDR3 totals 13 residues. The CDR3 sequence is CASSLVSNQPQHF. DNA for the CDR3: TGTGCCAGCAGTTTAGTTAGCAATCAGCCCCAGCATTTT.

The rearrangement uses TRBV6-5 and TRBJ2-2; no clear D. The germline V and J ends were trimmed by 2 bases and 6 bases, with 7 bases remaining between them. This CDR3 has 13 amino acids. Germline CDR1 and CDR2: MNHEY and SVGAGI. This CDR3 reads CASSYERAGELFF. CDR3 DNA sequence: TGTGCCAGCAGTTACGAAAGGGCCGGGGAGCTGTTTTTT.

The chain recombines TRBV6-5 with TRBJ2-2; no definite D call. V was pared by 5 bases and J by 0 bases, with 10 bases between. This CDR3 region has 15 residues. The germline gives CDR1 MNHEY, CDR2 SVGAGI. The CDR3 loop reads CASSASQANTGELFF. In DNA, the CDR3 is TGTGCCAGCAGTGCATCACAAGCGAACACCGGGGAGCTGTTTTTT.

The genes are TRBV5-4 and TRBJ2-1; 11 bases fit TRBD2. Germline lookup yields CDR1 SGHNT and CDR2 YYREEE (reference sequence). CDR3 length: 15 residues. J gave up 3 bases and V 4 bases, and 3 bases lay outside the gene matches. The CDR3: CASSPGLAVYNEQFF. CDR3 nucleotide sequence: TGTGCCAGCAGCCCGGGACTAGCGGTCTACAATGAGCAGTTCTTC.

The rearrangement joins TRBV6-1 to TRBJ1-6, with unresolved D. Germline CDR1 reads MNHNS; CDR2 reads SASEGT. Trimming took 6 bases from V and 5 from J, leaving 14 bases between them. The CDR3 runs to 15 residues. The CDR3 loop reads CASSLSVIHNSPLHF. The CDR3 DNA is TGTGCCAGCAGCCTCTCGGTCATCCATAATTCACCCCTCCACTTT.

The chain couples TRBV13 to TRBJ1-1, with D hard to call. From germline, CDR1 is PRHDT and CDR2 FYEKMQ (reference sequence). V was trimmed by 5 bases and J by 1 base, leaving 8 bases between them. This CDR3 spans 13 amino acids. CDR3 residues: CASSTHRNTEAFF. CDR3 nucleotide sequence: TGTGCCAGCAGCACCCACAGGAACACTGAAGCTTTCTTT. Full variable domain (rest looked up from reference TRBV13 and TRBJ1-1): AAGVIQSPRHLIKEKRETATLKCYPIPRHDTVYWYQQGPGQDPQFLISFYEKMQSDKGSIPDRFSAQQFSDYHSELNMSSLELGDSALYFCASSTHRNTEAFFGQGTRLTVV.

The chain has TRBV7-9 and TRBJ2-1, with 12 bases matching TRBD2. Trimming took 5 bases from V and 11 from J; bases not matched to a gene: 4. This CDR3 is built from 13 residues. CDR1 SEHNR and CDR2 FQNEAQ come from the germline V gene (reference sequence). The CDR3 coding sequence is TGTGCCAGCAGCGAGACTAGCGGGGGCCAGCAGTTCTTC. Its translation: CASSETSGGQQFF.

V is TRBV29-1 and J is TRBJ2-7, with TRBD2 matching over 7 bases. The V and J ends lost 3 bases and 3 bases, in that order; junction bases with no gene match: 11. CDR1 and CDR2 (germline): SQVTM, ANQGSEA. CDR3 length equals 15 residues. The CDR3 DNA is TGCAGCGTTGAGTTGGGGGGGACCGAGCACTACGAGCAGTACTTC. This codes for CSVELGGTEHYEQYF.

The J gene is TRBJ2-1, the V gene TRBV19; TRBD2 aligns across 10 bases. CDR3 length: 15 amino acids. J was trimmed by 8 bases and V by 5 bases; bases with no gene match: 9. Germline CDR1 is LNHDA and CDR2 is SQIVND (reference sequence). The CDR3 protein is CASSFFSGGAHEQFF. For the CDR3, the DNA is TGTGCCAGTAGTTTCTTCAGCGGGGGGGCCCATGAGCAGTTCTTC.

The chain is built from TRBV6-5 and TRBJ2-7; 9 nucleotides agree with TRBD2. The CDR3 loop spans 14 amino acids. The germline CDR1 and CDR2 sequences are MNHEY and SVGAGI. The J segment lost 7 bases and the V segment lost 7 bases, leaving 11 bases of the junction unmatched. The chain's CDR3 is CASIPLAGTGEQYF. As DNA, the CDR3 is TGTGCCAGCATTCCCCTAGCGGGGACTGGAGAGCAGTACTTC.

DNA of the CDR3: TGTGCCAGCAGTTTACTAGCGGACACAGATACGCAGTATTTT. It specifies CASSLLADTDTQYF. The chain links TRBV28 to TRBJ2-3; TRBD2 agrees at 7 bases. This CDR3 spans 14 amino acids. Germline-derived CDR1 and CDR2 are MDHEN and SYDVKM. J lost 2 bases, V lost 2 bases, and 1 base had no gene match. The entire variable domain, with the rest obtained from reference TRBV28 and TRBJ2-3, is as follows: DVKVTQSSRYLVKRTGEKVFLECVQDMDHENMFWYRQDPGLGLRLIYFSYDVKMKEKGDIPEGYSVSREKKERFSLILESASTNQTSMYLCASSLLADTDTQYFGPGTRLTVL.

This clone was observed a few times. This chain joins TRBV7-9 and TRBJ1-2; TRBD1 agrees at 12 bases. The V and J ends lost 11 bases and 3 bases, in that order; junction bases with no gene match: 10. CDR1 SEHNR and CDR2 FQNEAQ come from the germline V gene (reference sequence). CDR3 length: 15 amino acids. The CDR3 is CALGTGGFPDYGYTF. DNA of the CDR3: TGTGCCTTAGGGACAGGGGGCTTTCCAGACTATGGCTACACCTTC.

This clone was seen a handful of times. The chain uses TRBV11-2 and TRBJ2-1; D unclear. The V gene's germline CDR1 is SGHAT and CDR2 FQNNGV. The CDR3 is made up of 16 amino acids. Trimming took off 1 base at V and 2 bases at J, with 12 bases between the two ends. The CDR3 bases are TGTGCCAGCAGCTTAGGGCTACAGTTACCCTACAATGAGCAGTTCTTC. The encoded protein is CASSLGLQLPYNEQFF.

This clone was detected once. At one end, the junction sequence differs from germline, possibly due to a read error. The sample contains more than one DNA sequence encoding this CDR3. This chain links TRBV4-3 with TRBJ2-3; maybe TRBD1 (6 bases). The CDR3 extends over 15 amino acids. Per the germline V gene, CDR1 is LGHNA and CDR2 is YSLEER. This chain's CDR3 is CASSQVDRYTDTQYF. The CDR3 DNA reads TGCGCCAGCAGCCAAGTGGACAGATACACAGACACGCAGTATTTT.

This clone appeared a few times. The V gene is TRBV9, the J gene TRBJ1-3; D unclear. CDR1 is SGDLS and CDR2 is YYNGEE in the germline V gene. The CDR3 runs to 16 residues. V was trimmed by 0 bases and J by 2 bases, leaving 12 bases between them. CDR3 coding DNA: TGTGCCAGCAGCGTAGCGGTCGGCCCCACTGGAAACACCATATATTTT. Amino acids: CASSVAVGPTGNTIYF.

This sequence joins TRBV2 and TRBJ2-7; D is undetermined. V was shortened by 3 bases and J by 1 base, with 7 bases between the two germline ends. Germline lookup yields CDR1 SNHLY and CDR2 FYNNEI. This CDR3 has 13 amino acids. The CDR3, as DNA: TGTGCCAGCAGTGATGGGGTTTCCTACGAGCAGTACTTC. Encoded protein: CASSDGVSYEQYF.